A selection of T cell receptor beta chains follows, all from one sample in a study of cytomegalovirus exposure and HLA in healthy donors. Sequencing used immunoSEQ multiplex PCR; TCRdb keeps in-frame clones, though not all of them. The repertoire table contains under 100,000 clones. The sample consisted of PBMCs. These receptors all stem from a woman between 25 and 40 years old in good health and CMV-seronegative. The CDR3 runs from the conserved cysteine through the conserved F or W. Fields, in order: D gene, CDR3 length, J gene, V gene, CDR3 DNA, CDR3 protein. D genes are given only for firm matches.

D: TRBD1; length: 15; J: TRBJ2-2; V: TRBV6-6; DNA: TGTGCCAGCAGCCTACAGGGGGCGGACACCGGGGAGCTGTTTTTT; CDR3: CASSLQGADTGELFF
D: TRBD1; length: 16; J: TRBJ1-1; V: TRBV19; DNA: TGTGCCAGTAGTCCACGGACAGGGGGCATGAACACTGAAGCTTTCTTT; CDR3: CASSPRTGGMNTEAFF
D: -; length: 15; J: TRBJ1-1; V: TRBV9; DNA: TGTGCCAGCAGCGCTGACAAAGGTATGAACACTGAAGCTTTCTTT; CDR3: CASSADKGMNTEAFF
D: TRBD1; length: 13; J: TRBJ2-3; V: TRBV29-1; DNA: TGCAGCGGAAACACAGGGGGCACAGATACGCAGTATTTT; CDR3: CSGNTGGTDTQYF
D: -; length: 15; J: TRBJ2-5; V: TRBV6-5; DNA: TGTGCCAGCAGTTACAGAGGAGCAGTAGGAGAGACCCAGTACTTC; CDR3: CASSYRGAVGETQYF
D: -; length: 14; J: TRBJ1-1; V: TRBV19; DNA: TGTGCCAGTAGTCATCTAGAAAAAAACACTGAAGCTTTCTTT; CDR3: CASSHLEKNTEAFF
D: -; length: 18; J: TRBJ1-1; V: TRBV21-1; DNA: TGTGCCAGCAGCGCTTTTACCGCGACTTCGAGGCGGGACACTGAAGCTTTCTTT; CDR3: CASSAFTATSRRDTEAFF
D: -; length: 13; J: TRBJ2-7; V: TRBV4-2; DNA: TGTGCCAGCAGCCAAGACTCCTACGACGAGCAGTACTTC; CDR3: CASSQDSYDEQYF
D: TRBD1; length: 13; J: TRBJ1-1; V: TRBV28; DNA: TGTGCCACGTCCGGGACAGGGCCCACTGAAGCTTTCTTT; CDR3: CATSGTGPTEAFF
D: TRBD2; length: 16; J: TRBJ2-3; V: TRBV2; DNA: TGTGCCAGCAGTTTCCCTAGCGGGGGCAGCACAGATACGCAGTATTTT; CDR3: CASSFPSGGSTDTQYF
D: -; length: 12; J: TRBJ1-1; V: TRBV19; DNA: TGTGCCAGTAGTATCAACGTGGCCGAAGCTTTCTTT; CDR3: CASSINVAEAFF
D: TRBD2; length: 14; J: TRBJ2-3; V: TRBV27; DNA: TGTGCCAGCACTCTTAGCCGGGGGGCAGATACGCAGTATTTT; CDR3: CASTLSRGADTQYF
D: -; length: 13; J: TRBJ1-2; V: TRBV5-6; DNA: TGTGCCAGCAGCTTAGGACAGAACTATGGCTACACCTTC; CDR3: CASSLGQNYGYTF